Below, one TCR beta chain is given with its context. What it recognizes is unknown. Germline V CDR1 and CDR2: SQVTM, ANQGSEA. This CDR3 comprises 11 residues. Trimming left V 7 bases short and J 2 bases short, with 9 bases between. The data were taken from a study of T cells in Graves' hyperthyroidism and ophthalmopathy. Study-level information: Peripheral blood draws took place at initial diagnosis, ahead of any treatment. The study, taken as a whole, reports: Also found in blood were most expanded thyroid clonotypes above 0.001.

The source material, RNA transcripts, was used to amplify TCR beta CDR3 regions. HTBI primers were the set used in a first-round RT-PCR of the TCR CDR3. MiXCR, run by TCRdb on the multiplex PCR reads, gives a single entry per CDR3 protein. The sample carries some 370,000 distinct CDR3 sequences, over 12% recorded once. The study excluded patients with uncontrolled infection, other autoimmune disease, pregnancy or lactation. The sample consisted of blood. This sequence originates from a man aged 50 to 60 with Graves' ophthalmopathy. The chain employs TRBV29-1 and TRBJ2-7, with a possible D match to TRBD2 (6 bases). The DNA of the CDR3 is TGCAGCGCGGGGGTTCCCTACGAGCAGTACTTC. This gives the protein CSAGVPYEQYF.